This T cell receptor beta chain was obtained from a study of blood T cell repertoires in COVID-19. About the research overall: Whether acute or convalescent, the COVID-19 samples came from the United States, Italy and Spain. Sources were T cells, B-cell-depleted T cells, or PBMCs; the material itself was cDNA or gDNA.

As originally analysed: The assay estimated nucleated cells by amplifying reference gene primers. The assay was immunoSEQ multiplex PCR, and TCRdb's table has in-frame clones only and misses some. From that table come the V and J calls and clone size; the DNA was used to work out D and trimming. The table lists 100,000 to 150,000 clones, over 75% of them singletons, with 6.6% in the top ten. The clonotype was recovered from a man older than 75 with active or convalescent COVID-19. The sample was peripheral blood.

The CDR3, as DNA: TGTGCCAGCAATCTTAGACTAGCCGGGGAGCTGTTTTTT. This encodes CASNLRLAGELFF. The chain recombines TRBV6-5 with TRBJ2-2, with D maybe TRBD2 (6 bases). Germline CDR1 and CDR2: MNHEY and SVGAGI. The CDR3 spans 13 residues. The V gene lost 7 bases and the J gene lost 6 bases, with 12 bases spanning the gap.